The subject of this entry is one TCR beta chain. Its specificity is not known. Deletions cut 3 bases from V and 6 bases from J, with 11 bases between. Looked up from germline, CDR1 is SNHLY and CDR2 is FYNNEI. The CDR3 is made up of 13 amino acids. The entry originates in a study of graft-versus-host responses after intestinal transplantation. Study details: All recipients were given anti-thymocyte globulin induction, and tacrolimus and steroids were then administered for three to four years. Study-level findings and limits: Within the allografts of patients who had graft-donor T cell macrochimerism, graft-versus-host to host-versus-graft clonal ratios were high. Declining HvG levels early post-transplant were linked to peak circulating GvH clone levels.

Clones were read by immunoSEQ multiplex PCR, and TCRdb kept only the in-frame ones, dropping some. The sample shows roughly 110,000 clones, around 92% of them seen only once. The source was unstimulated CD8+ T cells sorted from spleen or lymph node cells, collected before transplant. The sequence was collected from a human donor who was the organ donor for an intestinal transplant. V and J are TRBV2 and TRBJ1-1, with D perhaps matching TRBD1 (5 bases). The CDR3: CASSDYGGSEAFF. For the CDR3, the DNA is TGTGCCAGCAGTGACTATGGGGGGTCTGAAGCTTTCTTT.